Following are 21 T cell receptor beta chains from one sample sequenced in a study of human T cells and chemical hapten exposure. TCRdb re-derived calls from the RACE reads in MiXCR, one entry per CDR3 protein. The repertoire has some 70,000 distinct CDR3 sequences, approximately 9.9% of them found once; the top ten carry roughly 5.2%. Time point given: pre-sensitization, week 0. Treatment noted: therapeutic diphenylcyclopropenone sensitization with weekly scalp DPC. The specimen was whole blood, collected in connection with sensitization to the hapten diphenylcyclopropenone (DPC). The receptors originated from a woman between 45 and 60 years old with alopecia areata. Some clones in this sample may be carry-over from other donors' samples.

This clonotype showed up many times. V and J are TRBV6-2 or TRBV6-3 and TRBJ2-7; a possible D gene is TRBD2 (6 bases). Germline CDR1 reads MNHEY; CDR2 reads SVGEGT. This CDR3 is 15 amino acids long. The V end lost 2 bases, the J end lost 1 base, and 12 bases lay between the germline ends. CDR3: CASSYVLADSYEQYF. The CDR3 DNA sequence: TGTGCCAGCAGTTACGTACTAGCCGATTCCTACGAGCAGTACTTC.

This clonotype appeared a few times. The V call is TRBV5-1, the J call TRBJ1-2, with 9 bases identical to TRBD1. From germline, CDR1 is SGHRS and CDR2 YFSETQ. The CDR3 totals 14 residues. J gave up 6 bases and V 2 bases, and 5 bases lay outside the gene matches. The CDR3 spells CASSLQGAQNGYTF. As DNA, the CDR3 is TGCGCCAGCAGCTTACAGGGGGCGCAGAATGGCTACACCTTC. The entire variable domain, with the rest obtained from reference TRBV5-1 and TRBJ1-2, is as follows: KAGVTQTPRYLIKTRGQQVTLSCSPISGHRSVSWYQQTPGQGLQFLFEYFSETQRNKGNFPGRFSGRQFSNSRSEMNVSTLELGDSALYLCASSLQGAQNGYTFGSGTRLTVV.

This clonotype was recorded once. A much larger clone is a single base away; this may be a read error. The chain couples TRBV7-8 to TRBJ2-7, with unresolved D. This CDR3 has 12 amino acids. The germline gives CDR1 SGHVS, CDR2 FQNEAQ. The CDR3 bases are TGTGCCGGCAGCCCCCTATCCTACGAGCAGTACTTC. Translating gives CAGSPLSYEQYF.

This clonotype was counted at least ten times. The chain has TRBV12-3 or TRBV12-4 and TRBJ1-2, with D possibly matching TRBD1 (6 bases). The CDR3 covers 14 residues. Trimming cost V 6 bases and J 1 base, with 12 bases left between them. The CDR3 is CASRSTDSNYGYTF. Here the CDR3 DNA reads TGTGCCAGCAGGTCAACGGACAGTAACTATGGCTACACCTTC.

This clonotype has a count of ten or more. The CDR3 DNA reads as TGCAGCGCCCTGACTACCGCGGGAGAGCAGTACTTC. Translation gives CSALTTAGEQYF. The V and J genes are TRBV29-1 and TRBJ2-7; a possible D gene is TRBD2 (6 bases). Germline V gene data show CDR1 as SQVTM and CDR2 as ANQGSEA. V lost 7 bases to trimming and J lost 7 bases, with 17 bases between them. The CDR3 length is 12 residues.

The chain recombines TRBV18 with TRBJ2-3, with D tentatively TRBD2 (5 bases). CDR1 and CDR2 (germline): KGHSH, LQKENI. The ends were cut back, 3 bases at V and 2 bases at J, with 6 bases in the middle. The CDR3 sequence is 13 residues long. The CDR3 coding sequence is TGTGCCAGCTCACCTGGACTCACAGATACGCAGTATTTT. It specifies CASSPGLTDTQYF.

This clonotype was seen many times. The V gene is TRBV3-1, the J gene TRBJ1-6; no definite D call. In germline, CDR1 is LGHDT, CDR2 YNNKEL (reference sequence). This CDR3 region has 13 residues. Between the trimmed V and J ends, which lost 0 bases and 8 bases, there was a span of 5 bases. CDR3 in DNA: TGTGCCAGCAGCCAAGATTTTTATTCACCCCTCCACTTT. Its translation is CASSQDFYSPLHF.

This clonotype has just one count. The CDR3 carries no conserved terminal phenylalanine or tryptophan, so it likely arises from a read error. In DNA form, the CDR3 reads TGTGCCAGCAGCCAGGACAGGGGGCAAGAGACCCAGTACTCC. Translated: CASSQDRGQETQYS. This chain connects TRBV6-1 to TRBJ2-5, with 10 bases identical to TRBD1. The V gene end was trimmed by 6 bases and the J gene end by 2 bases; junction bases not matched to a gene: 3. Per the germline V gene, CDR1 is MNHNS and CDR2 is SASEGT. This CDR3 comprises 14 residues.

The rearrangement uses TRBV18 and TRBJ2-3; 10 nucleotides agree with TRBD2. Germline V gene sequence: CDR1 KGHSH, CDR2 LQKENI. The trim removed 3 bases at V and 3 bases at J, leaving 6 bases unmatched. The CDR3 loop spans 16 amino acids. As DNA, the CDR3 is TGTGCCAGCTCACCGCCGGGACTAGCGAGGACAGATACGCAGTATTTT. Protein sequence: CASSPPGLARTDTQYF.

This clonotype was picked up many times. The V and J genes are TRBV2 and TRBJ2-1; 14 bases match TRBD2. Per germline, CDR1 SNHLY and CDR2 FYNNEI. Trimming took 7 bases from V and 4 from J; bases not matched to a gene: 9. The CDR3 is 17 amino acids. CDR3 sequence (DNA): TGTGCCAGCACCTATGGGACTAGCGGGAGAAGGTACAATGAGCAGTTCTTC. Translation: CASTYGTSGRRYNEQFF.

This clonotype was seen a few times. The genes are TRBV9 and TRBJ2-7, with D perhaps matching TRBD1 (5 bases). The CDR3 has 12 amino acids. Trimming pared 6 bases from V and 6 bases from J, leaving 13 bases between. Germline-derived CDR1 and CDR2 are SGDLS and YYNGEE. The CDR3 DNA sequence: TGTGCCAGCAAGGGGCAAAACGGCGAGCAGTACTTC. Translation: CASKGQNGEQYF.

Only a few counts were recorded for this clonotype. The gene calls are TRBV6-5 and TRBJ2-1, with unresolved D. Germline CDR1 MNHEY, CDR2 SVGAGI. V was cut by 2 bases and J by 15 bases, with 17 bases left in between. The CDR3 has 13 amino acids. The chain's CDR3 is CASSYEAGRILFF. CDR3 in DNA: TGTGCCAGCAGTTACGAAGCAGGCCGGATTCTGTTCTTC.

This clonotype showed up just a few times. This rearrangement joins TRBV10-2 to TRBJ2-5; D uncertain. In germline, CDR1 is WSHSY, CDR2 SAAADI. Trimming shortened V by 8 bases and J by 2 bases, and 21 bases separated the two germline ends. CDR3 length: 16 residues. The CDR3 here is CASGPWGSERQETQYF. The CDR3 DNA follows: TGCGCCAGCGGACCTTGGGGATCCGAAAGACAAGAGACCCAGTACTTC.

Ten or more counts support this clonotype. The CDR3 DNA sequence: TGTGCCAGCAGCCAGACAGGGGGCGCGTTTGGCTACACCTTC. Its translation: CASSQTGGAFGYTF. The V and J genes are TRBV7-2 and TRBJ1-2; 10 positions match TRBD1. CDR1 and CDR2 (germline): SGHTA, FQGNSA. The CDR3 is 14 amino acids. Unmatched junction bases numbered 7, after V lost 5 bases and J lost 7 bases.

This clonotype was recorded many times. The gene calls are TRBV12-3 or TRBV12-4 and TRBJ2-4; the D gene is possibly TRBD2 (6 bases). The V end was cut by 3 bases, the J end by 4 bases, with 10 bases between. The CDR3 runs 14 residues. CDR3 sequence: CASSFGGDKNIQYF. The CDR3 DNA is TGTGCCAGCAGTTTCGGCGGGGATAAAAACATTCAGTACTTC.

The V and J genes are TRBV11-2 and TRBJ2-5; D tentatively reads TRBD1 or TRBD2 (5 bases each). Germline lookup yields CDR1 SGHAT and CDR2 FQNNGV. V was pared by 4 bases and J by 5 bases, with 14 bases between. CDR3 length: 14 residues. The CDR3 region has the DNA TGTGCCAGCAGCTCGGGTCAATGGGGGGAGACCCAGTACTTC. It translates to CASSSGQWGETQYF.

This clonotype was seen repeatedly, ten times or more. J is TRBJ2-4 and V is TRBV12-3 or TRBV12-4, with 13 bases fitting TRBD2. The V and J ends lost 5 bases and 9 bases, in that order; junction bases with no gene match: 7. The CDR3 extends over 15 amino acids. The CDR3 loop is CASSPLAGGQSIQYF. In DNA, the CDR3 is TGTGCCAGCAGTCCACTAGCGGGGGGGCAGAGCATTCAGTACTTC.

The chain uses TRBV4-2 and TRBJ2-7; 7 nucleotides line up with TRBD1. This CDR3 has 16 residues. Germline-derived CDR1 and CDR2 are LGHNA and YNFKEQ. The V and J ends lost 2 bases and 7 bases, in that order; junction bases with no gene match: 14. The DNA of the CDR3 is TGTGCCAGCAGCCAAAGACAGGGCGTCCCGATGGGTGAGCAGTACTTC. This encodes CASSQRQGVPMGEQYF.

There are many counts of this clonotype. The chain combines TRBV5-4 with TRBJ2-7; D might be TRBD2 (6 bases). Trimming removed 4 bases from V and 2 bases from J, with 13 bases in between. CDR1 and CDR2 from the germline V gene are SGHNT and YYREEE (reference sequence). The CDR3 totals 14 residues. The CDR3 spells CASSPGRGTYEQYF. The CDR3 region has the DNA TGTGCCAGCAGCCCGGGACGGGGGACCTACGAGCAGTACTTC.

This clonotype was recorded at least ten times. The V call is TRBV7-3, the J call TRBJ2-1; TRBD1 aligns across 8 bases. From germline, CDR1 is SGHTA and CDR2 FQGTGA. Trimming at V came to 2 bases and at J to 4 bases, leaving 19 bases not matched to a gene. The CDR3 totals 20 residues. CDR3 residues: CASSLYATGALVREYNEQFF. In nucleotides, the CDR3 is TGTGCCAGCAGCTTATATGCGACAGGGGCCTTGGTTCGGGAGTACAATGAGCAGTTCTTC.

The V gene is TRBV12-3 or TRBV12-4, the J gene TRBJ2-3, with D unclear. The CDR3 sequence is 15 residues long. The V gene lost 1 base and the J gene lost 2 bases, with 10 bases spanning the gap. The CDR3 region has the DNA TGTGCCAGCAGTTTAGACCGTGTCTTCACAGATACGCAGTATTTT. Residues: CASSLDRVFTDTQYF.